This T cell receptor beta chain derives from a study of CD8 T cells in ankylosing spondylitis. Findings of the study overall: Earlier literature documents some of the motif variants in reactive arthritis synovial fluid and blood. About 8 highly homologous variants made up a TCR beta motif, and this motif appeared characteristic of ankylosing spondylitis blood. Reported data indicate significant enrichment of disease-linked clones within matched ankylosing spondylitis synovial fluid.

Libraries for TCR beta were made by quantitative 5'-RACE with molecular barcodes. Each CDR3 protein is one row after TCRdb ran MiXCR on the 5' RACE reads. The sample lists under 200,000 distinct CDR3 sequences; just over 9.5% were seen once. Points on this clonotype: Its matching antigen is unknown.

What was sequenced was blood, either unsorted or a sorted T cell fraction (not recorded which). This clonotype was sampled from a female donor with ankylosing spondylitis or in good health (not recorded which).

CDR3 protein: CASSDTSGRTTDTQYF. Written as DNA, the CDR3 is TGTGCCAGCAGCGATACTAGCGGGAGGACCACAGATACGCAGTATTTT. This chain joins TRBV5-4 and TRBJ2-3, with TRBD2 matching over 12 bases. The CDR3 is made up of 16 amino acids. Germline loops: CDR1 SGHNT, CDR2 YYREEE (reference sequence). Trimming at V came to 4 bases and at J to 2 bases, leaving 5 bases not matched to a gene.